Listed below are T cell receptor beta chains from one sample, sequenced in a study of blood T cell repertoires in COVID-19. Assay: immunoSEQ multiplex PCR; the TCRdb copy retains only in-frame clones and omits some. The profile shows 400,000 or so clones, more than 75% of them singletons. Input material: peripheral blood. The origin of the receptors is a human donor in a cohort sampled during active COVID-19. CDR3s include the opening cysteine and the closing phenylalanine or tryptophan. Each record gives: clone size, V gene, D gene, J gene, CDR3 DNA, CDR3 protein. D genes are given only for firm matches. Rows may omit the clone size; those that give it use once, few, many or a size class.

.,TRBV2,.,TRBJ2-3,TGTGCCAGCAGCAAACTAAGCTCAAGGATGGATACGCAGTATTTT,CASSKLSSRMDTQYF
.,TRBV28,.,TRBJ2-7,TGTGCCAGCAGTCTAACTTATTTACGACAGGTCAGCTCCTACGAGCAGTACTTC,CASSLTYLRQVSSYEQYF
.,TRBV12-3/TRBV12-4,.,TRBJ2-1,TGTGCCAGCAGTTTAGACAGATACAATGAGCAGTTCTTC,CASSLDRYNEQFF
.,TRBV29-1,.,TRBJ1-3,TGCAGCGTTCAGTCCGGAAACACCATATATTTT,CSVQSGNTIYF
.,TRBV7-9,.,TRBJ1-1,TGTGCCAGCAGCTTAGCGTCAGGGAACACTGAAGCTTTCTTT,CASSLASGNTEAFF
.,TRBV10-3,.,TRBJ1-2,TGTGCCATCAGTTTTTTATTCTTTCGTCGGACAGCCGAAGAAAGAAACTATGGCTACACCTTC,CAISFLFFRRTAEERNYGYTF
.,TRBV9,.,TRBJ2-5,TGTGCCAGCAGCCATGGGGCTGTAGAGACCCAGTACTTC,CASSHGAVETQYF
.,TRBV2,TRBD1,TRBJ1-4,TGTGCCAGCAGTGAACGGCAGGGGGGAGCCCTTGGGGATGAAAAACTGTTTTTT,CASSERQGGALGDEKLFF
.,TRBV2,.,TRBJ2-7,TGTGCCAGCAGTGAAACTTTTACCTACGAGCAGTACTTC,CASSETFTYEQYF
.,TRBV7-2,.,TRBJ2-7,TGTGCCAGCAGCTGGGAGGCAACCTACGAGCAGTACTTC,CASSWEATYEQYF
.,TRBV11-1,.,TRBJ2-7,TGTGCCAGCAGCCCAGGGCTAGGGTACGAGCAGTACTTC,CASSPGLGYEQYF
.,TRBV30,TRBD1,TRBJ1-3,TGTGCCTGGAGTGAAGGGACAGAGGATGGAAACACCATATATTTT,CAWSEGTEDGNTIYF
few,TRBV5-5,.,TRBJ1-5,TGTGCCAGCAGCTTAAGGGGGTCGAGCCAGCATTTT,CASSLRGSSQHF
.,TRBV11-2,.,TRBJ2-1,TGTGCCAGCAGCGGGGGGTGGTGGGAGCAGTTCTTC,CASSGGWWEQFF
.,TRBV5-4,TRBD2,TRBJ2-2,TGTGCCAGCAGCCCGGGACTAGCGGCGAACACCGGGGAGCTGTTTTTT,CASSPGLAANTGELFF
.,TRBV9,TRBD2,TRBJ2-2,TGTGCCAGCAGTCCTACGGGGCTAGCGGCGAACACCGGGGAGCTGTTTTTT,CASSPTGLAANTGELFF
.,TRBV3-1/TRBV3-2,TRBD2,TRBJ2-5,TGTGCCAGCAGCCAAGGTCGATCTTCTGCGTTCCGGGGGGGCCCCGAGACCCAGTACTTC,CASSQGRSSAFRGGPETQYF
.,TRBV13,TRBD1,TRBJ1-1,TGTGCCAGCAGCCACCTCCGAAGCAGGGGGGCTTTCTTT,CASSHLRSRGAFF
.,TRBV5-1,.,TRBJ1-1,TGCGCCAGCAGCGTGGGCAGGTACACTGAAGCTTTCTTT,CASSVGRYTEAFF
.,TRBV5-1,.,TRBJ1-2,TGCGCCAGCAGCTTGGGTCTGGGCGGCTACACCTTC,CASSLGLGGYTF
.,TRBV18,TRBD1,TRBJ2-7,TGTGCCAGCTCACTAACGGGACAGTCCTACGAGCAGTACTTC,CASSLTGQSYEQYF
.,TRBV4-1,.,TRBJ2-1,TGCGCCAGCAGCCAAGTCCGGACAGCAATAAGTCCCCATGAGCAGTTCTTC,CASSQVRTAISPHEQFF
.,TRBV30,TRBD1,TRBJ2-1,TGTGCCCGCTCGGGACAGGGACAACGGAGCTCCTACAATGAGCAGTTCTTC,CARSGQGQRSSYNEQFF
.,TRBV6-5,.,TRBJ1-5,TGTGCCAGCACCCCAGGGGTAGGACAGCCCCAGCATTTT,CASTPGVGQPQHF
.,TRBV9,.,TRBJ2-3,TGTGCCAGCGGGAGGTTCGCAGATACGCAGTATTTT,CASGRFADTQYF
.,TRBV6-1,.,TRBJ2-1,TGTGCCAGCAGTGAAGCGTCAACTCCGGATGAGCAGTTCTTC,CASSEASTPDEQFF
few,TRBV11-3,TRBD2,TRBJ2-3,TGTGCCAGCAGCTTGGGCGGGGGAATAGATACGCAGTATTTT,CASSLGGGIDTQYF
.,TRBV29-1,.,TRBJ1-1,TGCAGCGTTAGGTTCGGGGGGAACACTGAAGCTTTCTTT,CSVRFGGNTEAFF
.,TRBV19,.,TRBJ2-3,TGTGCCAGTAGTATAGATCGTCCCACAGATACGCAGTATTTT,CASSIDRPTDTQYF